This section outlines one T cell receptor beta chain sequence together with its context. The antigen remains unidentified. The assay was immunoSEQ multiplex PCR, and TCRdb's table has in-frame clones only and misses some. The data hold 70,000 to 95,000 clones, with roughly 96% observed a single time. Researchers sequenced unstimulated naive, memory, effector memory and TEMRA subsets in three donor pairs. This record comes from a study of siplizumab effects on memory and regulatory T cells. General study findings and limits: The apparent diversity of naive T cells exceeded that of memory cells, and naive T cells seemed to make a major contribution to the alloresponse. Controls showed an average of 26.9% Treg-derived mappable alloreactive CD4+ clones, while siplizumab showed approximately 69%.

Input material: naive CD4+ T cells sorted from blood. The source is a human donor in good health.

Written as DNA, the CDR3 is TGTGCCAGCAGCCCCCACGCCGGGGTGACTGAAGCTTTCTTT. Its translation: CASSPHAGVTEAFF. The rearrangement links TRBV21-1 to TRBJ1-1. TRBV21-1 is a pseudogene locus. This CDR3 region has 14 residues.